The present T cell receptor beta chain was sequenced within a study of cytomegalovirus exposure and HLA in healthy donors. Findings and limits, study-wide: Rare sequences made up most TCRs, while some public TCRs were found in many donors.

Trimming took off 3 bases at V and 5 bases at J, with 14 bases between the two ends. Germline values: CDR1 LNHNV, CDR2 YYDKDF (reference sequence). The CDR3 contains 14 residues. Clones were sequenced by immunoSEQ multiplex PCR, and TCRdb holds only the in-frame ones, with some missing. The sample has 65,000 to 90,000 clones; 90% to 95% are singletons. Concerning this clone itself: Its matching antigen is unknown.

This TCR derives from a man aged 18 to 30 in good health and CMV-seronegative. The V and J genes are TRBV15 and TRBJ2-7; possibly TRBD2 for D (5 bases). Sequenced material: PBMCs. CDR3 sequence: CATSRDGVGDEQYF. The DNA of the CDR3 is TGTGCCACCAGCAGGGACGGGGTCGGCGACGAGCAGTACTTC.